A selection of T cell receptor beta chains follows, all from one sample in a study of CD8+CD57+ T cells in acquired aplastic anemia. One entry per CDR3 protein results from TCRdb running MiXCR on the reads. The sample records 450,000 to 600,000 distinct CDR3 sequences, approximately 32% being singletons. The sequenced sample consisted of sorted CD4+, CD8+, or CD8+CD57+ T cells (not recorded which) from PBMCs. The receptors were gathered from a human donor with aplastic anemia. CDR3s include the opening cysteine and the closing phenylalanine or tryptophan.

J | V | CDR3
TRBJ1-2 | TRBV19 | CASSKGQQNYGYTF
TRBJ1-2 | TRBV7-8 | CASSFLGSDYGYTF
TRBJ1-5 | TRBV4-3 | CASSQIGGSNQPQHF
TRBJ1-2 | TRBV7-3 | CASSPDGRGLNGYTF
TRBJ2-2 | TRBV14 | CASSQRTMNTGELFF
TRBJ2-7 | TRBV9 | CASSPRDRSYEQYF
TRBJ1-2 | TRBV15 | CATSRTGQGYSYTF
TRBJ1-6 | TRBV20-1 | CSATTSGAGNNSPLHF
TRBJ1-5 | TRBV20-1 | CSARRVAGRQPQHF
TRBJ2-5 | TRBV15 | CATSRESQGLETQYF
TRBJ2-1 | TRBV29-1 | CSVRGDTYNEQFF
TRBJ1-1 | TRBV7-3 | CASSLDGLDTEAFF
TRBJ2-1 | TRBV19 | CASSIAAGEGRDEQFF
TRBJ1-2 | TRBV19 | CASSLNEGPRYGYTF
TRBJ2-7 | TRBV20-1 | CSVTRQSRYEQYF
TRBJ1-3 | TRBV7-8 | CASSPRASGNTIYF
TRBJ2-1 | TRBV29-1 | CSVGALGTYNEQFF
TRBJ1-6 | TRBV6-4 | CASSDPSLGQGDNSPLHF
TRBJ1-5 | TRBV15 | CATSWRQGNQPQHF
TRBJ1-1 | TRBV18 | CASSQSGDTEAFF
TRBJ1-1 | TRBV10-2 | CASLQGRDTEAFF
TRBJ2-2 | TRBV7-8 | CASSLTRLAGGYSTGELFF
TRBJ1-2 | TRBV24-1 | CATSEMSNYGYTF
TRBJ2-3 | TRBV9 | CASSIRQSTDTQYF
TRBJ1-6 | TRBV10-3 | CAISVGSNNSPLHF
TRBJ1-4 | TRBV20-1 | CSARAGLRNEKLFF
TRBJ2-4 | TRBV7-2 | CASSRGTPNIQYF